The clone carrying this TCR beta chain was observed many times. In TCRdb, the 5' RACE reads were re-called with MiXCR into one record per CDR3 protein. The sample carries 400,000 to 550,000 distinct CDR3 sequences, 20% to 25% recorded once. The entry originates in a study of identical twins. The CDR3 loop spans 15 amino acids. Losses at the gene ends were 3 bases for V and 2 bases for J; bases not matched to a gene: 5. These records were also assigned to another study, of T cells expressing NK-cell markers. That investigation notes: Dominant NKG2C+ clonotypes were found to form roughly 1.0-7.0% of CD8+ T cells in 5 or 6 donors. The same clonotypes also predominated in the CD3+CD56-NKG2C+ fraction of a handful of donors.

This chain uses TRBV12-3 or TRBV12-4 with TRBJ2-3, with TRBD1 matching over 7 bases. The sequence was collected from a young woman in good health. The sample was CD4+ T cells sorted from blood. The CDR3 DNA follows: TGTGCCAGCAGTTTCGGGACAGCCAACACAGATACGCAGTATTTT. Translated, it gives CASSFGTANTDTQYF.